Sequencing of this TCR beta chain was carried out in a study of T cell repertoires and HLA-DP antigens. Study results and limitations: The CD4+ repertoire was not split into naive and memory. Against one allele, clones undetected before culture averaged 36.3%; against the other, approximately 51%.

For this clone: Antigen: not known.

Sequenced by immunoSEQ multiplex PCR; TCRdb stores in-frame clones only, minus some. The sample lists about 73,000 clones; 80% were seen once. Untouched CD4+ T cells were isolated by negative selection, averaging roughly 98% purity. Purity of the untouched CD4+ T cells was 95% to 98%. The CDR3 runs to 18 residues. Germline V gene data show CDR1 as LGHNA and CDR2 as YNFKEQ. V lost 4 bases to trimming and J lost 5 bases; unmatched junction nucleotides: 8. The chain uses TRBV4-2 and TRBJ2-2; 15 nucleotides align to TRBD2. This clonotype originated in a man between 60 and 70 years old in good health and CMV-seronegative. The source material was CD4+ T cells from PBMCs. The CDR3 DNA follows: TGTGCCAGCAGCCGCGCCCCCGGGACTAGCGGGAGGACCGGGGAGCTGTTTTTT. Residues: CASSRAPGTSGRTGELFF.